These T cell receptor beta chains were read from a single sample in a study of early T cells in non-severe SARS-CoV-2 infection. TCRdb re-called the 5' RACE reads through MiXCR, storing one row per CDR3 protein. The sample yields 85,000 to 100,000 distinct CDR3 sequences, 9.5% to 11% seen once. Sequencing input: whole blood. The receptors were sampled from an adult who was a healthcare worker with PCR-confirmed SARS-CoV-2 infection or an uninfected control (not recorded which). CDR3s include the opening cysteine and the closing phenylalanine or tryptophan.

len | j_gene | v_gene | CDR3aa
13 | TRBJ1-1 | TRBV20-1 | CSASPPGGTEAFF
19 | TRBJ2-1 | TRBV20-1 | CSARDPRASGISSYNEQFF
18 | TRBJ1-1 | TRBV18 | CASSPPGTGVSGHTEAFF
15 | TRBJ2-3 | TRBV28 | CASSFWLAERGGSNF
15 | TRBJ2-1 | TRBV20-1 | CSARWDRESYNEQFF
14 | TRBJ2-7 | TRBV19 | CASSIGGSRNEQYF
12 | TRBJ2-7 | TRBV29-1 | CSVGGQGYEQYF
13 | TRBJ1-3 | TRBV3-1 | CASSQSTGNTIYF
14 | TRBJ2-2 | TRBV7-2 | CASSFGAPTGELFF
13 | TRBJ1-1 | TRBV29-1 | CSGRQGMNTEAFF
13 | TRBJ2-1 | TRBV4-1 | CASNSGSYNEQFF
13 | TRBJ2-7 | TRBV2 | CASSDRQGREQYF
16 | TRBJ1-3 | TRBV15 | CATSRDLGGTGNTIYF
15 | TRBJ2-2 | TRBV6-5 | CASSQVGGNTGELFF
16 | TRBJ2-3 | TRBV11-2 | CASSPEGVGDSDTQYF
16 | TRBJ2-7 | TRBV6-5 | CASSYSMEGNSYEQYF
13 | TRBJ1-5 | TRBV3-1 | CASSRDRGQPQHF
13 | TRBJ2-7 | TRBV7-6 | CASSSGPNYEQYF
16 | TRBJ2-1 | TRBV18 | CASSPAGLAGGNEQFF
14 | TRBJ1-1 | TRBV7-9 | CASSYRGLSTEAFF
15 | TRBJ1-1 | TRBV20-1 | CSASPTVGVDTEAFF
19 | TRBJ1-4 | TRBV4-1 | CASSQDPPDRGLDNEKLFF
14 | TRBJ2-5 | TRBV7-9 | CASSLVQGQETQYF
12 | TRBJ2-1 | TRBV5-1 | CASSLGGSQQFF
12 | TRBJ2-7 | TRBV28 | CASSPLKFQQYF
14 | TRBJ2-3 | TRBV5-1 | CASSLGSLSDTQYF
13 | TRBJ2-5 | TRBV29-1 | CSVDRGIQETQYF
12 | TRBJ1-1 | TRBV29-1 | CSVGLLNTEAFF
15 | TRBJ2-1 | TRBV5-1 | CASSRAASSYNEQFF
15 | TRBJ2-4 | TRBV12-3/TRBV12-4 | CASSLGRARGNIQYF
13 | TRBJ2-7 | TRBV3-1 | CASSPGISHEQYF
13 | TRBJ1-4 | TRBV6-5 | CASSYRGREKLFF
13 | TRBJ1-5 | TRBV7-6 | CASSALQGQPQHF
13 | TRBJ1-1 | TRBV29-1 | CSGRGAVSTEAFF
19 | TRBJ2-6 | TRBV12-3/TRBV12-4 | CASSFRRLTGSSGANVLTF
21 | TRBJ2-3 | TRBV6-1 | CASSAERGGDRAGAHTDTQYF
11 | TRBJ1-2 | TRBV9 | CASSVGYGYTF
15 | TRBJ1-1 | TRBV28 | CASRALQGSGTEAFF
14 | TRBJ1-3 | TRBV7-6 | CASSSRIDSNTIYF
17 | TRBJ2-3 | TRBV6-5 | CASSYNLAGGPSDTQYF
14 | TRBJ2-1 | TRBV6-5 | CASTWDRGSNEQFF
13 | TRBJ1-1 | TRBV28 | CASKSGGATEAFF
15 | TRBJ1-5 | TRBV3-1 | CASSYGGYSNQPQHF
15 | TRBJ2-5 | TRBV12-3/TRBV12-4 | CASSLRGSGQETQYF
16 | TRBJ2-7 | TRBV20-1 | CSASPGQGFAFYEQYF
14 | TRBJ1-1 | TRBV7-9 | CASSLGQENTEAFF
15 | TRBJ2-1 | TRBV7-2 | CASSPRASGRNEQFF
14 | TRBJ2-7 | TRBV6-6 | CASTRRTVSYEQYF
16 | TRBJ2-7 | TRBV5-4 | CASSSPTGGRPYEQYF
14 | TRBJ2-5 | TRBV3-1 | CASSQDSGKETQYF
13 | TRBJ1-1 | TRBV29-1 | CSVRTGPNTEAFF
17 | TRBJ2-5 | TRBV11-2 | CASSLGKLAGQQETQYF
15 | TRBJ1-6 | TRBV27 | CASSPDGTGSSPLHF
16 | TRBJ1-1 | TRBV19 | CASSKRTGAGNTEAFF
15 | TRBJ2-7 | TRBV28 | CASSPQRQGMYEQYF
14 | TRBJ1-1 | TRBV27 | CASSPTDLNTEAFF
15 | TRBJ2-3 | TRBV29-1 | CSVEGSTRIGDTQYF
11 | TRBJ2-7 | TRBV20-1 | CSATGRGEQYF
14 | TRBJ2-1 | TRBV19 | CASSKDRVFDEQFF
14 | TRBJ2-2 | TRBV2 | CASSEGGNTGELFF